Below, 31 T cell receptor beta chains from the same sample are listed, as sequenced in a study of cytomegalovirus exposure and HLA in healthy donors. Primers for the PCR totalled 60 Vbeta and 13 Jbeta. Repertoires were generated with immunoSEQ multiplex PCR, while TCRdb's copy carries only in-frame clones and drops some. The table has about 190,000 clones, around 86% seen once. Source material: PBMCs. The source of these receptors is a man aged 40-49 years in good health and CMV-seropositive.

The chain has TRBV7-2 and TRBJ2-5; 12 nucleotides line up with TRBD2. Germline V gene data show CDR1 as SGHTA and CDR2 as FQGNSA. The ends lost 3 bases at V and 5 bases at J; junction bases unmatched: 7. The CDR3 loop spans 16 amino acids. The CDR3: CASSFTSGGPWETQYF. The DNA of the CDR3 is TGTGCCAGCAGCTTTACTAGCGGGGGGCCTTGGGAGACCCAGTACTTC.

The chain recombines TRBV18 with TRBJ2-5, with a weak D call TRBD1 (5 bases). The germline V gene has CDR1 KGHSH and CDR2 LQKENI. V was pared by 3 bases and J by 0 bases, with 20 bases between. The CDR3 consists of 18 residues. The CDR3 DNA is TGTGCCAGCTCACCCTTTTCCAGGGTGGCTCCCCACCAAGAGACCCAGTACTTC. Translating it yields CASSPFSRVAPHQETQYF. Using reference TRBV18 and TRBJ2-5 for the parts outside the CDR3, the full variable domain is NAGVMQNPRHLVRRRGQEARLRCSPMKGHSHVYWYRQLPEEGLKFMVYLQKENIIDESGMPKERFSAEFPKEGPSILRIQQVVRGDSAAYFCASSPFSRVAPHQETQYFGPGTRLLVL.

This CDR3 reads CASGLAGGTTNEKLFF. Written as DNA, the CDR3 is TGTGCTAGTGGTTTGGCTGGCGGTACAACTAATGAAAAACTGTTTTTT. The chain combines TRBV12-5 with TRBJ1-4; the D is unclear. The germline V gene encodes CDR1 LGHNT and CDR2 FRNRAP. Trimming cost V 1 base and J 0 bases, with 9 bases left between them. The CDR3 is 16 residues long.

The V and J genes are TRBV10-2 and TRBJ2-5, with D possibly matching TRBD1 (6 bases). The CDR3 totals 14 residues. With 6 bases removed from V and 5 bases from J, the gap between germline ends came to 16 bases. From germline, CDR1 is WSHSY and CDR2 SAAADI. CDR3 amino acids: CASSPPSRGETQYF. The CDR3 bases are TGCGCCAGCAGCCCCCCTTCCAGGGGTGAGACCCAGTACTTC.

The rearrangement uses TRBV27 and TRBJ1-2; 8 bases fit TRBD1. Germline lookup yields CDR1 MNHEY and CDR2 SMNVEV (reference sequence). This CDR3 contains 14 residues. Trimming cost V 6 bases and J 4 bases; bases outside gene matches: 7. CDR3 nucleotide sequence: TGTGCCAGCAGGAAGCCAGGGGGCGGCTATGGCTACACCTTC. Residues: CASRKPGGGYGYTF.

V usage is TRBV18 and J usage is TRBJ2-1; TRBD2 is a possible D gene (6 bases). The CDR3 has 15 residues. Germline V gene data show CDR1 as KGHSH and CDR2 as LQKENI. The V end lost 3 bases, the J end lost 10 bases, and 19 bases lay between the germline ends. CDR3 residues: CASSPLAADGQEQFF. Here the CDR3 DNA reads TGTGCCAGCTCACCCTTAGCGGCTGACGGGCAGGAGCAGTTCTTC.

The chain is built from TRBV19 and TRBJ2-5, with TRBD2 as a possible D gene (6 bases). This CDR3 contains 15 residues. Germline V gene sequence: CDR1 LNHDA, CDR2 SQIVND (reference sequence). V lost 5 bases and J lost 4, with 17 bases in between. DNA for the CDR3: TGTGCCAGTAGTCTGATGGGCGGAGGGGTAGAGACCCAGTACTTC. Its translation: CASSLMGGGVETQYF. Filled out from reference TRBV19 and TRBJ2-5, the complete variable domain reads DGGITQSPKYLFRKEGQNVTLSCEQNLNHDAMYWYRQDPGQGLRLIYYSQIVNDFQKGDIAEGYSVSREKKESFPLTVTSAQKNPTAFYLCASSLMGGGVETQYFGPGTRLLVL.

The J gene is TRBJ1-5, the V gene TRBV28; 8 bases line up with TRBD1. Germline V gives CDR1 MDHEN, CDR2 SYDVKM. Unmatched junction bases numbered 14, after V lost 7 bases and J lost 6 bases. The CDR3 has 16 amino acids. The CDR3 sequence: CASTPLARGHSQPQHF. The CDR3 DNA sequence: TGTGCCAGCACCCCTCTGGCCAGGGGGCATAGTCAGCCCCAGCATTTT.

The J gene is TRBJ1-1, the V gene TRBV6-5; D ambiguous. V lost 7 bases and J lost 5, with 20 bases in between. The V gene's germline CDR1 is MNHEY and CDR2 SVGAGI. The CDR3 totals 15 residues. This chain's CDR3 is CASIAWEPGWTEAFF. DNA of the CDR3: TGTGCCAGCATTGCCTGGGAGCCTGGGTGGACTGAAGCTTTCTTT.

With regard to this clone: One end of the junction varies from germline; a read error may be responsible. This chain links TRBV7-2 with TRBJ1-5; no firm D call. The germline gives CDR1 SGHTA, CDR2 FQGNSA. The CDR3 is 12 residues long. CDR3 in amino acids: CASSFSHQPQHF. The CDR3 DNA reads as TGTGCCAGCAGCTTTAGCCATCAGCCCCAGCATTTT.

The chain is built from TRBV19 and TRBJ1-2; D might be TRBD1 (5 bases). The CDR3 has 15 amino acids. Germline V gene data show CDR1 as LNHDA and CDR2 as SQIVND (reference sequence). V lost 0 bases to trimming and J lost 2 bases, with 10 bases between them. The CDR3 DNA follows: TGTGCCAGTAGTATAGACCAGGGTGCGAACTATGGCTACACCTTC. Protein sequence: CASSIDQGANYGYTF.

The gene calls are TRBV18 and TRBJ1-5, with a weak D call TRBD1 (6 bases). The CDR3 contains 14 residues. The V end was cut by 6 bases, the J end by 5 bases, with 14 bases between. Germline-derived CDR1 and CDR2 are KGHSH and LQKENI. The CDR3 protein is CASSSQQGDQPQHF. CDR3 bases: TGTGCCAGCTCCTCGCAACAGGGCGATCAGCCCCAGCATTTT.

This chain links TRBV6-1 with TRBJ2-2; 9 bases are a match to TRBD2. Germline V gene lookup returns CDR1 MNHNS and CDR2 SASEGT. CDR3 length: 15 residues. Trimming removed 10 bases from V and 4 bases from J; junction bases left unmatched: 10. In nucleotides, the CDR3 is TGTGCCATCATTTCGCGGGGGGGACTCACCGGGGAGCTGTTTTTT. It translates to CAIISRGGLTGELFF.

This chain uses TRBV30 with TRBJ1-2; possibly TRBD1 for D (5 bases). CDR1 is GTSNPN, CDR2 SVGIG, per germline (reference sequence). CDR3 size: 10 residues. The germline V and J ends were trimmed by 2 bases and 10 bases, with 8 bases remaining between them. The CDR3 region has the DNA TGTGCCTGGAGTAGCGGGGCCTACACCTTC. Protein product: CAWSSGAYTF.

The chain employs TRBV6-9 and TRBJ2-7; 10 bases are shared with TRBD1. CDR3 size: 15 residues. Trimming cost V 2 bases and J 3 bases; bases outside gene matches: 4. Germline CDR1 MNHGY, CDR2 SVAAGI. The CDR3, as DNA: TGTGCCAGCAGTTATAGGGGACAGGGGATCTACGAGCAGTACTTC. This gives the protein CASSYRGQGIYEQYF.

A few counts support this clone. The V gene is TRBV9, the J gene TRBJ1-4, with D hard to call. Trimming left V 0 bases short and J 5 bases short, with 5 bases between. Germline V gene lookup returns CDR1 SGDLS and CDR2 YYNGEE. There are 13 residues in the CDR3. CDR3 sequence (DNA): TGTGCCAGCAGCGTAGGAGGGAATGAAAAACTGTTTTTT. This gives the protein CASSVGGNEKLFF.

The chain carries TRBV4-3 and TRBJ1-6, with TRBD1 matching 9 bases. Unmatched junction bases numbered 3, after V lost 0 bases and J lost 0 bases. This CDR3 spans 18 amino acids. Germline CDR1 and CDR2: LGHNA and YSLEER. The chain's CDR3 is CASSQDHRGHSYNSPLHF. Here the CDR3 DNA reads TGCGCCAGCAGCCAAGATCACAGGGGGCACTCCTATAATTCACCCCTCCACTTT.

The genes are TRBV11-2 and TRBJ1-4; D may be TRBD1 (5 bases). V was trimmed by 1 base and J by 7 bases, leaving 16 bases between them. The V gene's germline CDR1 is SGHAT and CDR2 FQNNGV. This CDR3 spans 16 amino acids. CDR3 sequence: CASSLGWSGTGEKLFF. CDR3 bases: TGTGCCAGCAGCTTAGGTTGGTCAGGAACAGGTGAAAAACTGTTTTTT.

The chain is built from TRBV30 and TRBJ2-7, with a weak D call TRBD1 (6 bases). The length of the CDR3 is 14 residues. The V end lost 4 bases, the J end lost 0 bases, and 13 bases lay between the germline ends. Germline assignment: CDR1 GTSNPN and CDR2 SVGIG (reference sequence). CDR3 in DNA: TGTGCCTGGAAAGGGGGAAGGAGCTCCTACGAGCAGTACTTC. Its protein product is CAWKGGRSSYEQYF.

This clone was detected a few times. The sample holds other DNA sequences that translate to the same CDR3. The chain joins TRBV6-5 to TRBJ1-1, with D perhaps TRBD1 (5 bases). CDR1 and CDR2 (germline): MNHEY, SVGAGI. The germline V and J ends were trimmed by 0 bases and 4 bases, with 12 bases remaining between them. This CDR3 has 15 amino acids. The DNA for the CDR3 is TGTGCCAGCAGTTACTCGGGGGGGGGATCCACTGAAGCTTTCTTT. Translated, it gives CASSYSGGGSTEAFF.

The V call is TRBV12-5, the J call TRBJ2-7; TRBD1 might be the D (5 bases). This CDR3 region has 17 residues. V was cut by 1 base and J by 3 bases, with 19 bases left in between. In germline, CDR1 is LGHNT, CDR2 FRNRAP. The CDR3 nucleotides are TGTGCTAGTGGTTTGGGGTGGGTTGTGGGGCGCTACTACGAGCAGTACTTC. Protein sequence: CASGLGWVVGRYYEQYF.

This clone appeared once. As DNA, the CDR3 is TGTGCCAGCAGCTCCCCATCCGACAGGAGCTCCTACGAGCAGTACTTC. It translates to CASSSPSDRSSYEQYF. The chain uses TRBV7-8 and TRBJ2-7, with a weak D call TRBD1 (6 bases). The germline V gene encodes CDR1 SGHVS and CDR2 FQNEAQ. The length of the CDR3 is 16 residues. The ends were cut back, 4 bases at V and 0 bases at J, with 16 bases in the middle.

As for this clone: The same CDR3 arises from other DNA sequences in this sample as well. The chain couples TRBV19 to TRBJ2-7; 8 bases are a match to TRBD1. CDR1 is LNHDA, CDR2 SQIVND, per germline (reference sequence). This CDR3 region has 14 residues. The junction had 6 bases not matched to a gene; V was cut back by 4 bases and J by 4 bases. CDR3 residues: CASSTQGARYEQYF. CDR3 DNA: TGTGCCAGTAGTACCCAGGGGGCGCGGTACGAGCAGTACTTC.

In its sample, this clone was seen once. The CDR3, as DNA: TGCGCCAGCAGCCCGTTTGACAGGCAGAGCCCTGGAAACACCATATATTTT. Translating it yields CASSPFDRQSPGNTIYF. The genes are TRBV5-1 and TRBJ1-3, with D tentatively TRBD1 (6 bases). This CDR3 has 17 residues. Germline V lookup: CDR1 SGHRS, CDR2 YFSETQ. Trimming left V 4 bases short and J 2 bases short, with 19 bases between.

This clone was observed a single time. The rearrangement links TRBV5-6 to TRBJ2-7, with D hard to call. Germline lookup yields CDR1 SGHDT and CDR2 YYEEEE. V shed 5 bases and J shed 5 bases, with 14 bases lying between them. This CDR3 spans 13 amino acids. For the CDR3, the DNA is TGTGCCAGCAGTGTCACGTTCGGTAACGAGCAGTACTTC. This encodes CASSVTFGNEQYF. The variable domain in full, completed from reference TRBV5-6 and TRBJ2-7, reads DAGVTQSPTHLIKTRGQQVTLRCSPKSGHDTVSWYQQALGQGPQFIFQYYEEEERQRGNFPDRFSGHQFPNYSSELNVNALLLGDSALYLCASSVTFGNEQYFGPGTRLTVT.

V usage is TRBV27 and J usage is TRBJ1-2; 8 positions match TRBD1. CDR1 is MNHEY and CDR2 is SMNVEV in the germline V gene (reference sequence). V lost 2 bases and J lost 3; bases outside the gene matches: 5. There are 15 residues in the CDR3. The CDR3 region is CASSLLGQVHYGYTF. The CDR3, as DNA: TGTGCCAGCAGTTTACTGGGACAGGTACACTATGGCTACACCTTC.

V usage is TRBV14 and J usage is TRBJ2-2; D remains unclear. The CDR3 loop spans 13 amino acids. Trimming pared 4 bases from V and 12 bases from J, leaving 15 bases between. From germline, CDR1 is SGHDN and CDR2 FVKESK. CDR3 sequence reads: CASSPLSTVKLFF. The CDR3 DNA reads as TGTGCCAGCAGCCCATTGAGCACGGTGAAGCTGTTTTTT.

This clone showed up just a few times. V and J are TRBV30 and TRBJ2-1; no clear D gene. The germline V and J ends were trimmed by 0 bases and 8 bases, with 5 bases remaining between them. Germline-derived CDR1 and CDR2 are GTSNPN and SVGIG (reference sequence). The CDR3 loop spans 11 amino acids. CDR3: CAWSVSHEQFF. CDR3 sequence (DNA): TGTGCCTGGAGTGTAAGCCATGAGCAGTTCTTC. The whole variable domain, filled in from reference TRBV30 and TRBJ2-1, reads SQTIHQWPATLVQPVGSPLSLECTVEGTSNPNLYWYRQAAGRGLQLLFYSVGIGQISSEVPQNLSASRPQDRQFILSSKKLLLSDSGFYLCAWSVSHEQFFGPGTRLTVL.

V gene TRBV7-2 combines with J gene TRBJ1-2; weak D call: TRBD1 (5 bases). V lost 0 bases to trimming and J lost 0 bases, with 8 bases between them. The germline CDR1 and CDR2 sequences are SGHTA and FQGNSA. This CDR3 comprises 15 residues. Written as DNA, the CDR3 is TGTGCCAGCAGCTTAGCGTGGGGGGCTAACTATGGCTACACCTTC. It specifies CASSLAWGANYGYTF.

This clone was seen just once. The chain uses TRBV18 and TRBJ2-7, with D possibly matching TRBD2 (6 bases). CDR1 and CDR2 (germline): KGHSH, LQKENI. V was clipped by 6 bases and J by 2 bases, with 14 bases between them. There are 14 residues in the CDR3. CDR3 nucleotide sequence: TGTGCCAGCTCCCCCTCGGGGGAGACCTACGAGCAGTACTTC. This gives the protein CASSPSGETYEQYF.

The CDR3: CASSSTRDRGYEQYF. The CDR3 DNA follows: TGCGCCAGCAGCTCAACACGGGACAGGGGATACGAGCAGTACTTC. This chain links TRBV5-1 with TRBJ2-7; 10 nucleotides match TRBD1. V trimming: 3 bases; J trimming: 4 bases; junction bases outside the gene matches: 7. The length of the CDR3 is 15 residues. Per the germline V gene, CDR1 is SGHRS and CDR2 is YFSETQ. Combining the CDR3 with reference TRBV5-1 and TRBJ2-7 gives the whole variable domain KAGVTQTPRYLIKTRGQQVTLSCSPISGHRSVSWYQQTPGQGLQFLFEYFSETQRNKGNFPGRFSGRQFSNSRSEMNVSTLELGDSALYLCASSSTRDRGYEQYFGPGTRLTVT.